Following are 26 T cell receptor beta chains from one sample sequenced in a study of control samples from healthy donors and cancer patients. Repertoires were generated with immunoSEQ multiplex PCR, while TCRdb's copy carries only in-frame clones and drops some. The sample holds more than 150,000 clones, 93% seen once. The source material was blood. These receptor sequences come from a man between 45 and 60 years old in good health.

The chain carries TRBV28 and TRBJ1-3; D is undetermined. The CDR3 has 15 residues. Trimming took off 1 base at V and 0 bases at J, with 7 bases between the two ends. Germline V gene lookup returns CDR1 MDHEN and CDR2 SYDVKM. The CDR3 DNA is TGTGCCAGCAGTTTATTTGCTCGCTCTGGAAACACCATATATTTT. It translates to CASSLFARSGNTIYF.

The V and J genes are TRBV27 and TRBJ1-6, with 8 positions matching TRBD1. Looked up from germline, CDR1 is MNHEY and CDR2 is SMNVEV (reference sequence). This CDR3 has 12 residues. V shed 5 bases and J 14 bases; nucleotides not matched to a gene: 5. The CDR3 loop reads CASSRTGLALHF. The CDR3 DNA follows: TGTGCCAGCAGTCGGACAGGGCTTGCCCTCCACTTT.

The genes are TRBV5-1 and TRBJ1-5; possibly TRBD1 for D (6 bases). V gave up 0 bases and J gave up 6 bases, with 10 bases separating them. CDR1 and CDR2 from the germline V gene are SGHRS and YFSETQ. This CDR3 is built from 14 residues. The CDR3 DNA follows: TGCGCCAGCAGCTTGGCAGGGGCCGGTCAGCCCCAGCATTTT. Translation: CASSLAGAGQPQHF.

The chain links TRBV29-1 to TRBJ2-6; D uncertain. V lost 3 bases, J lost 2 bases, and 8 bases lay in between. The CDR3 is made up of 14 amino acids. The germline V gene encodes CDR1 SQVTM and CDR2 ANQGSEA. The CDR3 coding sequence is TGCAGCGTTGAGGTAGTGACTGGGGCCAACGTCCTGACTTTC. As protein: CSVEVVTGANVLTF.

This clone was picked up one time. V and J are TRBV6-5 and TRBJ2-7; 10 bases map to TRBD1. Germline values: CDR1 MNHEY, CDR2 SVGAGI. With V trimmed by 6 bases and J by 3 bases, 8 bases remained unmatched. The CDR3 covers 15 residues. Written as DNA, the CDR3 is TGTGCCAGCAGCTTCACCGGGACAGGGGTCTACGAGCAGTACTTC. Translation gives CASSFTGTGVYEQYF.

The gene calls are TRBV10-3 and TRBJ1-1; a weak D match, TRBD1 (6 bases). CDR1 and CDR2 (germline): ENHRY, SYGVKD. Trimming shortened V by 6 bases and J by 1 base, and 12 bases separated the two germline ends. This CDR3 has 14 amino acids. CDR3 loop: CAIRTGTPNTEAFF. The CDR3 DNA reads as TGTGCCATCAGGACCGGGACACCGAACACTGAAGCTTTCTTT.

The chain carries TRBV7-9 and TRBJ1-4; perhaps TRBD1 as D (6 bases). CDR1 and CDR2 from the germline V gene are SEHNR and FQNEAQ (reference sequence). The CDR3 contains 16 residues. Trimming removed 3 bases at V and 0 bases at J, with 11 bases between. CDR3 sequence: CASSFQGGATNEKLFF. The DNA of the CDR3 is TGTGCCAGCAGCTTCCAAGGGGGGGCAACTAATGAAAAACTGTTTTTT.

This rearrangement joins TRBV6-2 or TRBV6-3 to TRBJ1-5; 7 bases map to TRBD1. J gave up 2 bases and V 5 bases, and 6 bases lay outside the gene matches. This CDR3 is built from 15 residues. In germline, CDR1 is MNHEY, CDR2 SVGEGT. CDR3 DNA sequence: TGTGCCAGCAGTATACAGGGGATCGGCAATCAGCCCCAGCATTTT. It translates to CASSIQGIGNQPQHF.

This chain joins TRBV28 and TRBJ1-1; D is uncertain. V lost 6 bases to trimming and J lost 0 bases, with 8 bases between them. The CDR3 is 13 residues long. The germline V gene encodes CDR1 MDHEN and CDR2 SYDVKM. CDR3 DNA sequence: TGTGCCAGCAGCCCAGATCTGAACACTGAAGCTTTCTTT. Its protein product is CASSPDLNTEAFF.

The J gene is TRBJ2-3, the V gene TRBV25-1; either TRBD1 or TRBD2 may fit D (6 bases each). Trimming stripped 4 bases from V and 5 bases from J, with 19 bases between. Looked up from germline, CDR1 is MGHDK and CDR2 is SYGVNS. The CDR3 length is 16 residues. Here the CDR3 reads CASSVPGLGGGDTQYF. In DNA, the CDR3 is TGTGCCAGCAGTGTGCCGGGACTTGGAGGGGGAGATACGCAGTATTTT. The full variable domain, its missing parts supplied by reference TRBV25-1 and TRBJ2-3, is EADIYQTPRYLVIGTGKKITLECSQTMGHDKMYWYQQDPGMELHLIHYSYGVNSTEKGDLSSESTVSRIRTEHFPLTLESARPSHTSQYLCASSVPGLGGGDTQYFGPGTRLTVL.

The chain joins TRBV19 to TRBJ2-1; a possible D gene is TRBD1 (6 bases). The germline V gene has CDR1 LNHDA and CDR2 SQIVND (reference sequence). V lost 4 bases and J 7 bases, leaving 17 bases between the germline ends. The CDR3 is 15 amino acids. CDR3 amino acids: CASSSIQGRRNEQFF. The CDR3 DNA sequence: TGTGCCAGTAGTAGTATACAGGGAAGAAGGAATGAGCAGTTCTTC.

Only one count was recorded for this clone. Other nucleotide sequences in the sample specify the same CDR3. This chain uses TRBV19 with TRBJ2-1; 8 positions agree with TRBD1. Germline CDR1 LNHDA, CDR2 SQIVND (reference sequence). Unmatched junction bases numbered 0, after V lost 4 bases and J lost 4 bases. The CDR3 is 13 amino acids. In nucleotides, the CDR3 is TGTGCCAGTAGTAGACAGGGGTACAATGAGCAGTTCTTC. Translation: CASSRQGYNEQFF.

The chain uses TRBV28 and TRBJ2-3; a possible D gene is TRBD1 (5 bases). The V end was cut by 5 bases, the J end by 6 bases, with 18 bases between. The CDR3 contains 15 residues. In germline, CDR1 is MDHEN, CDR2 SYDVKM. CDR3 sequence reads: CASSPSQGGIDTQYF. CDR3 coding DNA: TGTGCCAGCAGTCCTTCCCAGGGCGGCATCGATACGCAGTATTTT.

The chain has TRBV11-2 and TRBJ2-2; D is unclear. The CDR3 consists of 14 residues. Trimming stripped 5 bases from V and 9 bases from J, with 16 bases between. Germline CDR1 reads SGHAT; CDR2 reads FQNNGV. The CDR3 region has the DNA TGTGCCAGCAGCCCTGTGACTGGCCCACGGGAGCTGTTTTTT. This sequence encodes CASSPVTGPRELFF. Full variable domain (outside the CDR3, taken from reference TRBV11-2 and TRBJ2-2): EAGVAQSPRYKIIEKRQSVAFWCNPISGHATLYWYQQILGQGPKLLIQFQNNGVVDDSQLPKDRFSAERLKGVDSTLKIQPAKLEDSAVYLCASSPVTGPRELFFGEGSRLTVL.

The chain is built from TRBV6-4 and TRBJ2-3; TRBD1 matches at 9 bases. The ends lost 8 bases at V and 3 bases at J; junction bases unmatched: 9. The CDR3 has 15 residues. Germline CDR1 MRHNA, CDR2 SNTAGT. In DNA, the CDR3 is TGTGCCAGCCGTAGCCAGACAGGGGGAACAGATACGCAGTATTTT. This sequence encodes CASRSQTGGTDTQYF.

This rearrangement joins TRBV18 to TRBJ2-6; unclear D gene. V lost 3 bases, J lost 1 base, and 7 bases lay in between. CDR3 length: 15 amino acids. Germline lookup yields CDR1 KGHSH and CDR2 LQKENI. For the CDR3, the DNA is TGTGCCAGCTCACCTCGTACTTCTGGGGCCAACGTCCTGACTTTC. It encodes CASSPRTSGANVLTF.

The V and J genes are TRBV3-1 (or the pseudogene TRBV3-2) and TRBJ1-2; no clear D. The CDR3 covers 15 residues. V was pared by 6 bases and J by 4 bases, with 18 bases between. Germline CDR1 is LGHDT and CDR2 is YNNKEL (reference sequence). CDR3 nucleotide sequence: TGTGCCAGCAGTCCCTTTCGCGTGGGCGCCTATGGCTACACCTTC. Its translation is CASSPFRVGAYGYTF.

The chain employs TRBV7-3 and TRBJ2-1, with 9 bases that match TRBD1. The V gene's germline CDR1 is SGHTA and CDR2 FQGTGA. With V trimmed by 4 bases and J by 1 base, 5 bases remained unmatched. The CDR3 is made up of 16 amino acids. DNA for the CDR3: TGTGCCAGCAGCTCAGGGACAGGGCCATCCTACAATGAGCAGTTCTTC. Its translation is CASSSGTGPSYNEQFF.

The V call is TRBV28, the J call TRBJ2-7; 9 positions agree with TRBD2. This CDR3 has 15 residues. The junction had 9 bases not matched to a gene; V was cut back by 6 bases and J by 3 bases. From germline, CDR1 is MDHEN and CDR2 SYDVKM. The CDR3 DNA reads TGTGCCAGCAGATCCTCCGGGACTAGCAGCTACGAGCAGTACTTC. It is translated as CASRSSGTSSYEQYF.

The CDR3 DNA reads as TGTGCCAGCAGTCCTTTTACTGGAAACACCATATATTTT. Its protein is CASSPFTGNTIYF. V gene TRBV7-9 combines with J gene TRBJ1-3; D is unclear. V dropped 6 bases and J dropped 2 bases, with 8 bases sitting between them. This CDR3 comprises 13 residues. The germline CDR1 and CDR2 sequences are SEHNR and FQNEAQ (reference sequence). Looking up the rest from reference TRBV7-9 and TRBJ1-3 gives the full variable domain: DTGVSQNPRHKITKRGQNVTFRCDPISEHNRLYWYRQTLGQGPEFLTYFQNEAQLEKSRLLSDRFSAERPKGSFSTLEIQRTEQGDSAMYLCASSPFTGNTIYFGEGSWLTVV.

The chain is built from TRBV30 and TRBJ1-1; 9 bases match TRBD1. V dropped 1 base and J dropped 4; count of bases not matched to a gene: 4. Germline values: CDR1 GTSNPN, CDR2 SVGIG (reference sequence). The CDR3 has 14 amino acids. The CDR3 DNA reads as TGTGCCTGGAGTGGTAGACAGGGGGGCACTGAAGCTTTCTTT. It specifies CAWSGRQGGTEAFF.

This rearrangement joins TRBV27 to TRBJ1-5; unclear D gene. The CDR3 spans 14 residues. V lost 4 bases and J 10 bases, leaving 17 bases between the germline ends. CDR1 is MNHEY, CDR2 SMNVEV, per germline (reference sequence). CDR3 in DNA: TGTGCCAGCAGTTCCGGCAGGTCCCTGGGCCCCCAGCATTTT. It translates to CASSSGRSLGPQHF.

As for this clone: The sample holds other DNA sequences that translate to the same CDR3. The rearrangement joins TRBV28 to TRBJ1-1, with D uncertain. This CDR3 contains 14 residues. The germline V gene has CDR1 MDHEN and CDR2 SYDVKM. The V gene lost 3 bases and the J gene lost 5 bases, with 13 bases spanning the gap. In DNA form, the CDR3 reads TGTGCCAGCAGTTTTTCAGGAGGTGGGACTGAAGCTTTCTTT. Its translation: CASSFSGGGTEAFF.

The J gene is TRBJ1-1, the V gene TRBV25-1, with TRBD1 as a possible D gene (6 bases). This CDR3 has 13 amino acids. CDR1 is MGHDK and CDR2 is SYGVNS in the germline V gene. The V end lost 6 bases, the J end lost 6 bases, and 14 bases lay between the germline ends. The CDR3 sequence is CASRLKTGSEAFF. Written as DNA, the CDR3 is TGTGCCAGCAGACTTAAAACAGGGTCTGAAGCTTTCTTT.

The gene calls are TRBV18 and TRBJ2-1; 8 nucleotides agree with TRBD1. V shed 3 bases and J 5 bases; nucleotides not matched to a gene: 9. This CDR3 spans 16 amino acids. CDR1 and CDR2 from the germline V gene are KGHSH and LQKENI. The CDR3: CASSPYRGNIHNEQFF. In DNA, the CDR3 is TGTGCCAGCTCACCCTACAGGGGGAATATACACAATGAGCAGTTCTTC.

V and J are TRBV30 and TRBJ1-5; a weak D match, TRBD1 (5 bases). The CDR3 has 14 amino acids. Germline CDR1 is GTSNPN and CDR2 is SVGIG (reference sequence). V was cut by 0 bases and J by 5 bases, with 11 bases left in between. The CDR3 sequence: CAWSVVGGDQPQHF. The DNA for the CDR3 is TGTGCCTGGAGTGTGGTTGGGGGGGATCAGCCCCAGCATTTT.